A selection of T cell receptor beta chains follows, all from one sample in a study of T cells in Graves' hyperthyroidism and ophthalmopathy. TCRdb itself ran the multiplex PCR reads through MiXCR, one entry per CDR3 protein. The table includes more than 350,000 distinct CDR3 sequences, more than 12% detected once. The sequenced sample was blood. The receptors originated from a woman aged 25 to 39 with Graves' hyperthyroidism. The CDR3 runs from the conserved cysteine through the conserved F or W. A row's size may be missing; if present it is once, few, many or a size class.

clone size: NA; V gene: TRBV11-1; J gene: TRBJ2-1; CDR3 protein: CASSAPGTGGGYNEQFF
clone size: few; V gene: TRBV6-1; J gene: TRBJ2-3; CDR3 protein: CASRGSREGFRGDTQYF
clone size: NA; V gene: TRBV12-3/TRBV12-4; J gene: TRBJ2-7; CDR3 protein: CASTLGGANYEQYF
clone size: many; V gene: TRBV27; J gene: TRBJ2-7; CDR3 protein: CASKGHETYEQYF
clone size: few; V gene: TRBV5-8; J gene: TRBJ2-5; CDR3 protein: CASTQHGTQYF
clone size: NA; V gene: TRBV28; J gene: TRBJ2-5; CDR3 protein: CASSIGGGQETQYF
clone size: many; V gene: TRBV28; J gene: TRBJ1-2; CDR3 protein: CASSPFGDRVYGYTF
clone size: many; V gene: TRBV3-1; J gene: TRBJ1-2; CDR3 protein: CASSQGGAETGYTF
clone size: few; V gene: TRBV7-2; J gene: TRBJ2-6; CDR3 protein: CASSLTGTFGANVLTF
clone size: NA; V gene: TRBV6-1; J gene: TRBJ1-1; CDR3 protein: CASSFPGQSNTEAFF
clone size: NA; V gene: TRBV20-1; J gene: TRBJ2-7; CDR3 protein: CSALAGAYEQYF
clone size: few; V gene: TRBV20-1; J gene: TRBJ1-2; CDR3 protein: CSAQGQGGYGYTF
clone size: NA; V gene: TRBV20-1; J gene: TRBJ2-7; CDR3 protein: CSARDPTVPDLYEQYF
clone size: NA; V gene: TRBV5-1; J gene: TRBJ2-5; CDR3 protein: CASSLEAGGPLYF
clone size: NA; V gene: TRBV5-1; J gene: TRBJ2-7; CDR3 protein: CTSSLEVPAIYEQYF
clone size: NA; V gene: TRBV4-1; J gene: TRBJ2-7; CDR3 protein: CASSQALGGGYEQYF
clone size: NA; V gene: TRBV5-1; J gene: TRBJ2-7; CDR3 protein: CASSRGQGSSYEQCF
clone size: many; V gene: TRBV7-2; J gene: TRBJ1-4; CDR3 protein: CASSFTATNEKLFF
clone size: many; V gene: TRBV7-9; J gene: TRBJ2-3; CDR3 protein: CASSDLAGERLGTDTQYF
clone size: NA; V gene: TRBV29-1; J gene: TRBJ1-2; CDR3 protein: CSDMGQVYGYTF
clone size: many; V gene: TRBV30; J gene: TRBJ2-1; CDR3 protein: CAWSVLAGVGNEQFF
clone size: NA; V gene: TRBV3-1; J gene: TRBJ2-7; CDR3 protein: CASSQGYGAYGQYF
clone size: few; V gene: TRBV2; J gene: TRBJ1-6; CDR3 protein: CASRAGTAYNSPLHF
clone size: many; V gene: TRBV28; J gene: TRBJ2-7; CDR3 protein: CASRRATGEQYF
clone size: NA; V gene: TRBV20-1; J gene: TRBJ2-7; CDR3 protein: CSAGIASGRADEQYF
clone size: many; V gene: TRBV24-1; J gene: TRBJ2-5; CDR3 protein: CATSDTGTSGWETQYF
clone size: NA; V gene: TRBV6-5; J gene: TRBJ2-1; CDR3 protein: CASSYDVGASYNEQFF
clone size: many; V gene: TRBV28; J gene: TRBJ1-5; CDR3 protein: CASSRLSSNQPQHF
clone size: NA; V gene: TRBV6-5; J gene: TRBJ1-1; CDR3 protein: CASSYDPGNTEAFF
clone size: NA; V gene: TRBV9; J gene: TRBJ2-3; CDR3 protein: CASSGDTDTQYF
clone size: NA; V gene: TRBV6-1; J gene: TRBJ2-1; CDR3 protein: CASSEVAGGDNEQFF
clone size: NA; V gene: TRBV19; J gene: TRBJ2-2; CDR3 protein: CASKYIGNTGELFF
clone size: NA; V gene: TRBV9; J gene: TRBJ2-7; CDR3 protein: CASSVQLAGGEQYF
clone size: many; V gene: TRBV11-2; J gene: TRBJ2-3; CDR3 protein: CASSLQTGWADTQYF
clone size: many; V gene: TRBV3-1; J gene: TRBJ2-7; CDR3 protein: CASSRGTGVYEQYF
clone size: few; V gene: TRBV11-2; J gene: TRBJ2-5; CDR3 protein: CASSSRGGLGETQYF
clone size: few; V gene: TRBV29-1; J gene: TRBJ2-1; CDR3 protein: CSVEFVEQFF
clone size: many; V gene: TRBV3-1; J gene: TRBJ2-7; CDR3 protein: CASSQDLDRQSRGPYEQYF
clone size: many; V gene: TRBV7-9; J gene: TRBJ2-3; CDR3 protein: CASSFGIDTQYF
clone size: NA; V gene: TRBV24-1; J gene: TRBJ1-5; CDR3 protein: CATSPGQGTYSNQPQHF
clone size: NA; V gene: TRBV18; J gene: TRBJ2-7; CDR3 protein: CASSPPLLAGGTSYEQYF